Presented here are 24 T cell receptor beta chains from one specimen sequenced in a study of PD-1 blockade in mismatch repair-deficient tumors. Using immunoSEQ multiplex PCR, the repertoire was profiled, and TCRdb retains in-frame clones only, with some absent. The table shows some 110,000 clones, with 70% to 80% occurring only once. The sample here was peripheral blood, taken 60 to 65 weeks after starting pembrolizumab. The receptors here all came from an adult with mismatch repair-deficient cancer.

This chain joins TRBV4-3 and TRBJ1-4; D ambiguous. V was cut by 4 bases and J by 5 bases, with 11 bases left in between. The CDR3 spans 14 residues. Germline V lookup: CDR1 LGHNA, CDR2 YSLEER. The DNA of the CDR3 is TGCGCCAGCAGCCCCGAAGAAGGAAATGAAAAACTGTTTTTT. Translating gives CASSPEEGNEKLFF.

In this sample, this clone turned up a few times. This chain connects TRBV18 to TRBJ1-1; 8 bases align to TRBD1. The germline CDR1 and CDR2 sequences are KGHSH and LQKENI. This CDR3 is built from 16 residues. Germline trimming cut 8 bases from V and 0 bases from J; bases unmatched to any gene: 11. CDR3 in amino acids: CASVGQGAILNTEAFF. In DNA form, the CDR3 reads TGTGCCAGCGTGGGGCAGGGGGCGATCCTGAACACTGAAGCTTTCTTT.

The chain is built from TRBV6-6 and TRBJ2-7, with D possibly TRBD1 on 6 matching bases. The germline CDR1 and CDR2 sequences are MNHNY and SVGAGI (reference sequence). The CDR3 runs to 13 residues. Trimming cost V 8 bases and J 4 bases, with 15 bases left between them. This CDR3 is CASGYRAKYEQYF. CDR3 nucleotide sequence: TGTGCCAGCGGATACAGGGCGAAATACGAGCAGTACTTC.

The chain has TRBV7-6 and TRBJ2-3; D is possibly TRBD1 (6 bases). V was trimmed by 6 bases and J by 4 bases, leaving 17 bases between them. This CDR3 is built from 15 residues. Germline CDR1 reads SGHVS; CDR2 reads FNYEAQ. CDR3 amino acids: CASSLQGSMADTQYF. The CDR3 DNA sequence: TGTGCCAGCAGTCTTCAGGGGTCGATGGCAGATACGCAGTATTTT.

This chain links TRBV27 with TRBJ2-5; D not resolved. The CDR3 has 11 amino acids. Germline-derived CDR1 and CDR2 are MNHEY and SMNVEV (reference sequence). The V gene lost 8 bases and the J gene lost 5 bases, with 9 bases spanning the gap. The CDR3 loop reads CASVEGETQYF. The CDR3 nucleotides are TGTGCCAGCGTTGAAGGCGAGACCCAGTACTTC.

The gene calls are TRBV5-4 and TRBJ2-3; the D gene could be TRBD1 or TRBD2 (5 bases each). This CDR3 is built from 14 residues. Germline V gene data show CDR1 as SGHNT and CDR2 as YYREEE (reference sequence). V lost 4 bases and J lost 9, with 18 bases in between. CDR3 in amino acids: CASSPSRVSETQYF. CDR3 DNA: TGTGCCAGCAGCCCTAGCAGGGTGTCCGAAACGCAGTATTTT.

The chain links TRBV15 to TRBJ2-1; 8 positions agree with TRBD1. Germline CDR1 is LNHNV and CDR2 is YYDKDF (reference sequence). Trimming at V came to 1 base and at J to 6 bases, leaving 8 bases not matched to a gene. The CDR3 is 16 amino acids. CDR3 nucleotide sequence: TGTGCCACCAGCAGAGTACAGGGGGGCATCTTCAATGAGCAGTTCTTC. It encodes CATSRVQGGIFNEQFF.

V and J are TRBV12-5 and TRBJ1-5; no definite D call. Between the trimmed V and J ends, which lost 2 bases and 6 bases, there was a span of 2 bases. In germline, CDR1 is LGHNT, CDR2 FRNRAP. The CDR3 has 11 residues. Written as DNA, the CDR3 is TGTGCTAGTGGTTTGAGTCAGCCCCAGCATTTT. The encoded protein is CASGLSQPQHF.

The chain joins TRBV7-9 to TRBJ2-1; 11 nucleotides align to TRBD2. Germline V gives CDR1 SEHNR, CDR2 FQNEAQ (reference sequence). V lost 3 bases and J lost 5; bases outside the gene matches: 6. This CDR3 is 16 amino acids long. The CDR3 sequence is CASSFLAGGWDNEQFF. The CDR3 DNA reads TGTGCCAGCAGCTTTTTAGCGGGAGGGTGGGACAATGAGCAGTTCTTC. Based on the CDR3 plus reference TRBV7-9 and TRBJ2-1, the full variable domain is DTGVSQNPRHKITKRGQNVTFRCDPISEHNRLYWYRQTLGQGPEFLTYFQNEAQLEKSRLLSDRFSAERPKGSFSTLEIQRTEQGDSAMYLCASSFLAGGWDNEQFFGPGTRLTVL.

This chain uses TRBV7-3 with TRBJ1-6; 7 positions match TRBD1. The V gene end was trimmed by 2 bases and the J gene end by 5 bases; junction bases not matched to a gene: 3. The CDR3 spans 15 residues. Germline-derived CDR1 and CDR2 are SGHTA and FQGTGA. CDR3 in amino acids: CASSLSGGHNSPLHF. The CDR3 DNA reads as TGTGCCAGCAGCTTATCAGGGGGTCATAATTCACCCCTCCACTTT. Full variable domain (missing parts from reference TRBV7-3 and TRBJ1-6): GAGVSQTPSNKVTEKGKYVELRCDPISGHTALYWYRQSLGQGPEFLIYFQGTGAADDSGLPNDRFFAVRPEGSVSTLKIQRTERGDSAVYLCASSLSGGHNSPLHFGNGTRLTVT.

The V call is TRBV25-1, the J call TRBJ2-7, with D possibly matching TRBD2 (5 bases). V was clipped by 10 bases and J by 0 bases, with 16 bases between them. The CDR3 has 14 residues. Germline CDR1 reads MGHDK; CDR2 reads SYGVNS. The CDR3 DNA reads as TGTGCCACCCAGTTGGCCGGAGGCTCCTACGAGCAGTACTTC. Its translation: CATQLAGGSYEQYF.

V gene TRBV29-1 combines with J gene TRBJ2-2, with 14 positions matching TRBD2. The CDR3 is made up of 15 amino acids. Unmatched junction bases numbered 5, after V lost 7 bases and J lost 4 bases. Germline loops: CDR1 SQVTM, CDR2 ANQGSEA. CDR3 DNA: TGCAGCGCTAGACTAGCGGGAGGGGTCACCGGGGAGCTGTTTTTT. Protein: CSARLAGGVTGELFF.

CDR3 nucleotide sequence: TGCGCCAGCAGCCATATAGCGGGAGGCAGCTACGAGCAGTACTTC. It codes for CASSHIAGGSYEQYF. The J gene is TRBJ2-7, the V gene TRBV4-3, with 10 bases aligning to TRBD2. The germline CDR1 and CDR2 sequences are LGHNA and YSLEER. CDR3 length: 15 amino acids. V shed 3 bases, J shed 3 bases, and the junction held 5 bases outside the gene matches.

The rearrangement uses TRBV5-4 and TRBJ2-3, with 8 bases that match TRBD1. Losses at the gene ends were 6 bases for V and 4 bases for J; bases not matched to a gene: 7. Germline values: CDR1 SGHNT, CDR2 YYREEE (reference sequence). The CDR3 covers 14 residues. For the CDR3, the DNA is TGTGCCAGCAAGACAGGGGTCGGCCCAGATACGCAGTATTTT. This translates into CASKTGVGPDTQYF. Filled out from reference TRBV5-4 and TRBJ2-3, the complete variable domain reads ETGVTQSPTHLIKTRGQQVTLRCSSQSGHNTVSWYQQALGQGPQFIFQYYREEENGRGNFPPRFSGLQFPNYSSELNVNALELDDSALYLCASKTGVGPDTQYFGPGTRLTVL.

The chain couples TRBV14 to TRBJ2-7; D tentatively reads TRBD1 or TRBD2 (5 bases each). This CDR3 has 13 residues. V was cut by 4 bases and J by 3 bases, with 10 bases left in between. Per germline, CDR1 SGHDN and CDR2 FVKESK. The CDR3 DNA follows: TGTGCCAGCAGCCGTGTGGGGGTCTACGAGCAGTACTTC. This codes for CASSRVGVYEQYF.

The chain combines TRBV27 with TRBJ2-3; D not certain. The CDR3 contains 14 residues. The V gene's germline CDR1 is MNHEY and CDR2 SMNVEV (reference sequence). The germline V and J ends were trimmed by 5 bases and 2 bases, with 11 bases remaining between them. The CDR3 nucleotides read TGTGCCAGCAGTGCCATTGACCTCACAGATACGCAGTATTTT. Residues: CASSAIDLTDTQYF.

V is TRBV5-1 and J is TRBJ1-1; D is perhaps TRBD1 (5 bases). This CDR3 spans 17 amino acids. V was shortened by 3 bases and J by 1 base, with 19 bases between the two germline ends. CDR1 is SGHRS, CDR2 YFSETQ, per germline. The CDR3: CASSWGDATGWNTEAFF. The CDR3 DNA is TGCGCCAGCAGCTGGGGGGACGCGACGGGGTGGAACACTGAAGCTTTCTTT.

The chain links TRBV5-8 to TRBJ1-5; D unresolved. Between the trimmed V and J ends, which lost 0 bases and 0 bases, there was a span of 7 bases. CDR3 length: 15 residues. Looked up from germline, CDR1 is SGHTS and CDR2 is YDEGEE. CDR3 nucleotides: TGTGCCAGCAGCTTGGCTGGGATTAGCAATCAGCCCCAGCATTTT. It specifies CASSLAGISNQPQHF.

J is TRBJ2-1 and V is TRBV25-1; D unresolved. The length of the CDR3 is 14 residues. V dropped 7 bases and J dropped 4 bases, with 14 bases sitting between them. The germline V gene has CDR1 MGHDK and CDR2 SYGVNS. In DNA, the CDR3 is TGTGCCAGCATAGAAGGTGGGGATTACAATGAGCAGTTCTTC. This translates into CASIEGGDYNEQFF. The variable domain in full, with the rest retrieved from reference TRBV25-1 and TRBJ2-1, is EADIYQTPRYLVIGTGKKITLECSQTMGHDKMYWYQQDPGMELHLIHYSYGVNSTEKGDLSSESTVSRIRTEHFPLTLESARPSHTSQYLCASIEGGDYNEQFFGPGTRLTVL.

This clone has just a few counts. The chain carries TRBV11-3 and TRBJ2-1, with 13 bases identical to TRBD2. Germline lookup yields CDR1 SGHNT and CDR2 YENEEA. The ends lost 5 bases at V and 8 bases at J; junction bases unmatched: 15. The CDR3 totals 18 residues. In nucleotides, the CDR3 is TGTGCCAGCAGCAATACGTACTGGACTAGCGGGAGTTGGGATGAGCAGTTCTTC. Translated: CASSNTYWTSGSWDEQFF.

J is TRBJ1-4 and V is TRBV7-9; D remains unclear. Germline CDR1 SEHNR, CDR2 FQNEAQ (reference sequence). V lost 4 bases, J lost 7 bases, and 10 bases lay in between. The CDR3 covers 13 residues. CDR3 in amino acids: CASSSPEGEKLFF. DNA for the CDR3: TGTGCCAGCAGCTCCCCGGAGGGTGAAAAACTGTTTTTT.

The V gene is TRBV9, the J gene TRBJ2-1; D unclear. Between the trimmed V and J ends, which lost 4 bases and 6 bases, there was a span of 11 bases. This CDR3 has 13 amino acids. CDR1 is SGDLS and CDR2 is YYNGEE in the germline V gene. The CDR3 reads CASSLDVLNEQFF. CDR3 DNA sequence: TGTGCCAGCAGCCTCGACGTCCTCAATGAGCAGTTCTTC.

This clone occurred a few times. The chain links TRBV4-3 to TRBJ2-2; D unclear. The CDR3 has 12 residues. Between the trimmed V and J ends, which lost 7 bases and 6 bases, there was a span of 9 bases. CDR1 and CDR2 from the germline V gene are LGHNA and YSLEER. CDR3 amino acids: CASNLGSGELFF. Here the CDR3 DNA reads TGCGCCAGCAACCTAGGTTCCGGGGAGCTGTTTTTT.

This rearrangement joins TRBV9 to TRBJ2-3; D remains ambiguous. The CDR3 runs 15 residues. Trimming left V 0 bases short and J 4 bases short, with 12 bases between. Germline CDR1 SGDLS, CDR2 YYNGEE. CDR3 region: CASSVEGHPPDTQYF. As DNA, the CDR3 is TGTGCCAGCAGCGTAGAAGGGCACCCCCCAGATACGCAGTATTTT.